A single sample is the source of the 21 T cell receptor beta chains below, sequenced in a study of human T cells and chemical hapten exposure. The time point is: pre-sensitization, week 0. Treatment reported: therapeutic diphenylcyclopropenone sensitization with weekly scalp DPC. MiXCR, run by TCRdb on the RACE reads, gives a single entry per CDR3 protein. Of about 260,000 distinct CDR3 sequences in the sample, around 9.3% were seen once. The sample here was whole blood, taken in connection with sensitization to the hapten diphenylcyclopropenone (DPC). These TCRs come from a woman in her thirties or forties with alopecia areata. Some clones in this sample may be carry-over from other donors' samples.

This clonotype was seen at least ten times. J is TRBJ2-1 and V is TRBV12-3 or TRBV12-4; D is undetermined. V was shortened by 3 bases and J by 0 bases, with 9 bases between the two germline ends. The CDR3 is 15 residues long. For the CDR3, the DNA is TGTGCCAGCAGTTTTGGTGCATCCTCCTACAATGAGCAGTTCTTC. Protein: CASSFGASSYNEQFF.

This clonotype was counted only a few times. The chain links TRBV11-2 to TRBJ2-2; D ambiguous. Germline V CDR1 and CDR2: SGHAT, FQNNGV. Trimming left V 1 base short and J 7 bases short, with 7 bases between. The CDR3 has 13 residues. The CDR3 spells CASSLGVGGELFF. The DNA of the CDR3 is TGTGCCAGCAGCTTAGGGGTGGGCGGGGAGCTGTTTTTT.

The chain employs TRBV11-1 and TRBJ2-3; 10 bases are a match to TRBD1. The trim removed 5 bases at V and 6 bases at J, leaving 11 bases unmatched. This CDR3 is built from 16 residues. Germline V lookup: CDR1 SGHAT, CDR2 FQDESV (reference sequence). CDR3: CASSPQDRGTWDTQYF. CDR3 sequence (DNA): TGTGCCAGCAGCCCTCAGGACAGGGGGACCTGGGATACGCAGTATTTT.

This clonotype was observed a handful of times. The chain is built from TRBV7-2 and TRBJ1-2; D uncertain. Germline CDR1 SGHTA, CDR2 FQGNSA. This CDR3 comprises 13 residues. Between the trimmed V and J ends, which lost 5 bases and 4 bases, there was a span of 11 bases. This chain's CDR3 is CASSPPSGYGYTF. The CDR3 DNA is TGTGCCAGCAGCCCACCAAGTGGCTATGGCTACACCTTC.

V usage is TRBV12-3 or TRBV12-4 and J usage is TRBJ1-6; the match to TRBD1 covers 7 bases. This CDR3 comprises 17 residues. The V and J ends lost 7 bases and 0 bases, in that order; junction bases with no gene match: 9. CDR3 amino acids: CASTPSGGSSYNSPLHF. As DNA, the CDR3 is TGTGCCAGCACTCCTTCAGGGGGGAGCTCCTATAATTCACCCCTCCACTTT.

This clonotype was recorded at least ten times. The chain employs TRBV10-3 and TRBJ2-7, with 9 bases lining up with TRBD2. The CDR3 totals 16 residues. Losses at the gene ends were 1 base for V and 2 bases for J; bases not matched to a gene: 6. Germline assignment: CDR1 ENHRY and CDR2 SYGVKD. The CDR3 here is CAISEFLTSGTYEQYF. CDR3 nucleotides: TGTGCCATCAGTGAGTTCTTGACTAGCGGAACCTACGAGCAGTACTTC.

The rearrangement uses TRBV12-3 or TRBV12-4 and TRBJ1-2, with D hard to call. The CDR3 extends over 12 amino acids. Trimming took off 2 bases at V and 8 bases at J, with 9 bases between the two ends. The CDR3 loop is CASSLIGGGYTF. As DNA, the CDR3 is TGTGCCAGCAGTTTAATTGGCGGGGGCTACACCTTC.

The table lists this clonotype with many counts. This chain joins TRBV21-1 and TRBJ2-1; the table's D gene call, TRBD2, was not cross checked with the DNA. TRBV21-1 is reported as a pseudogene. The CDR3 has 18 residues. The CDR3 DNA is TGTGCCAGCAGCAAAGGGCCCCGAGCGGGGTATTTTTACAATGAGCAGTTCTTC. Its protein is CASSKGPRAGYFYNEQFF.

This clonotype was observed a handful of times. This chain joins TRBV2 and TRBJ2-7; D gene ambiguous. CDR1 and CDR2 from the germline V gene are SNHLY and FYNNEI. The V end was cut by 5 bases, the J end by 1 base, with 12 bases between. The length of the CDR3 is 14 residues. CDR3 in amino acids: CASSLKAQSYEQYF. The DNA for the CDR3 is TGTGCCAGCAGTCTGAAGGCACAATCCTACGAGCAGTACTTC.

V is TRBV5-6 and J is TRBJ2-3, with TRBD2 matching 7 bases. The V gene end was trimmed by 2 bases and the J gene end by 4 bases; junction bases not matched to a gene: 10. The CDR3 has 16 residues. Germline CDR1 and CDR2: SGHDT and YYEEEE. CDR3 bases: TGTGCCAGCAGCTTCCTGACTAGTCGGGGGGCAGATACGCAGTATTTT. This codes for CASSFLTSRGADTQYF.

As to this clonotype: The junction departs from the called germline gene at one end, perhaps through a read error. The chain links TRBV20-1 to TRBJ1-4, with unresolved D. Germline V gene sequence: CDR1 DFQATT, CDR2 SNEGSKA (reference sequence). This CDR3 region has 12 residues. The CDR3 loop is CSARETTAPFSF. CDR3 coding DNA: TGCAGTGCTAGAGAGACGACGGCCCCGTTTTCGTTT.

This clonotype was counted ten times or more. V is TRBV20-1 and J is TRBJ2-7, with D possibly TRBD2 on 5 matching bases. V shed 5 bases and J shed 3 bases, with 11 bases lying between them. Germline V gives CDR1 DFQATT, CDR2 SNEGSKA (reference sequence). The CDR3 sequence is 12 residues long. The CDR3 DNA reads TGCAGTGCTGATATCGGGGTCTACGAGCAGTACTTC. It specifies CSADIGVYEQYF.

The chain combines TRBV12-3 or TRBV12-4 with TRBJ1-1; D is uncertain. V was pared by 6 bases and J by 0 bases, with 11 bases between. This CDR3 is built from 14 residues. The CDR3 is CASRGKGMNTEAFF. In DNA form, the CDR3 reads TGTGCCAGCAGGGGAAAGGGAATGAACACTGAAGCTTTCTTT.

This clonotype was seen a few times. The rearrangement uses TRBV6-2 or TRBV6-3 and TRBJ1-2; D ambiguous. This CDR3 has 13 residues. Germline assignment: CDR1 MNHEY and CDR2 SVGEGT. V dropped 3 bases and J dropped 8 bases, with 13 bases sitting between them. The CDR3 sequence is CASSYGGIGGYTF. In DNA form, the CDR3 reads TGTGCCAGCAGTTATGGAGGAATTGGGGGCTACACCTTC.

This clonotype was observed a few times. The chain recombines TRBV4-3 with TRBJ2-5, with D perhaps being TRBD1 or TRBD2 (5 bases each). Trimming took 1 base from V and 6 from J, leaving 12 bases between them. The CDR3 is made up of 14 amino acids. CDR1 is LGHNA and CDR2 is YSLEER in the germline V gene. The CDR3 DNA reads as TGCGCCAGCAGCCAAGCGAATATGGGACAGACCCAGTACTTC. Protein sequence: CASSQANMGQTQYF.

The sample holds a few counts of this clonotype. This rearrangement joins TRBV28 to TRBJ2-7; the D gene is possibly TRBD1 (5 bases). Per germline, CDR1 MDHEN and CDR2 SYDVKM. This CDR3 is 13 amino acids long. Trimming stripped 2 bases from V and 5 bases from J, with 10 bases between. The CDR3 sequence is CASSLQGTHEQYF. DNA of the CDR3: TGTGCCAGCAGTTTACAGGGCACCCACGAGCAGTACTTC.

A few counts support this clonotype. The chain carries TRBV4-3 and TRBJ2-2; 12 nucleotides match TRBD2. Germline assignment: CDR1 LGHNA and CDR2 YSLEER. CDR3 size: 20 residues. V lost 4 bases, J lost 5 bases, and 17 bases stayed unmatched. The CDR3 here is CASSPNLVGTSGQRTGELFF. The CDR3 DNA is TGCGCCAGCAGCCCTAACCTCGTCGGGACTAGCGGGCAAAGGACCGGGGAGCTGTTTTTT.

This clonotype was observed many times. The V call is TRBV28, the J call TRBJ2-5; 7 nucleotides match TRBD2. The CDR3 consists of 14 residues. With 3 bases clipped from V and 2 bases from J, the junction kept 3 bases outside the gene matches. The germline V gene has CDR1 MDHEN and CDR2 SYDVKM. The CDR3 DNA follows: TGTGCCAGCAGTTTTCACGGGGGGCAAGAGACCCAGTACTTC. Translation gives CASSFHGGQETQYF. Supplemented by reference TRBV28 and TRBJ2-5, the full variable domain reads DVKVTQSSRYLVKRTGEKVFLECVQDMDHENMFWYRQDPGLGLRLIYFSYDVKMKEKGDIPEGYSVSREKKERFSLILESASTNQTSMYLCASSFHGGQETQYFGPGTRLLVL.

This clonotype turned up a few times. The chain combines TRBV5-1 with TRBJ1-5; tentatively, D is TRBD1 (5 bases). V was shortened by 1 base and J by 1 base, with 9 bases between the two germline ends. Germline CDR1 and CDR2: SGHRS and YFSETQ. The CDR3 loop spans 15 amino acids. The CDR3 loop reads CASSLSWGSNQPQHF. The CDR3 DNA reads TGCGCCAGCAGCTTGTCGTGGGGGAGCAATCAGCCCCAGCATTTT.

Only a few counts were recorded for this clonotype. CDR3 region: CASTRLGLAGGNEQFF. CDR3 nucleotide sequence: TGTGCCAGTACCCGCCTTGGACTAGCGGGAGGAAATGAGCAGTTCTTC. The V gene is TRBV19, the J gene TRBJ2-1; 14 bases line up with TRBD2. Unmatched junction bases numbered 9, after V lost 7 bases and J lost 7 bases. Germline CDR1 is LNHDA and CDR2 is SQIVND (reference sequence). The CDR3 is 16 residues long.

This clonotype was seen ten or more times. V usage is TRBV29-1 and J usage is TRBJ1-2; D ambiguous. The CDR3 has 13 residues. V was cut by 7 bases and J by 2 bases, with 14 bases left in between. Germline V lookup: CDR1 SQVTM, CDR2 ANQGSEA. CDR3 nucleotide sequence: TGCAGCGCCGGAAGCCCGCCGAACTATGGCTACACCTTC. Translated, it gives CSAGSPPNYGYTF.